This T cell receptor beta chain was documented in a study of T cell repertoires in ileal Crohn's disease. In the study overall: Median disease duration was approximately eight years; roughly 35% smoked at surgery.

Study-level findings and limits: Compared with non-smokers, active smokers at surgery showed more clonal expansions. Sorted CD8 T cells held more high-frequency clones than CD4.

TCRdb's copy holds only in-frame clones and misses some; the assay was immunoSEQ multiplex PCR. The sample records 6,000 to 8,000 clones, roughly 80% being singletons. Notes on this clone: Its specificity is not known.

There are 17 residues in the CDR3. With 7 bases removed from V and 2 bases from J, the gap between germline ends came to 20 bases. Germline V gene lookup returns CDR1 MNHEY and CDR2 SMNVEV (reference sequence). The chain links TRBV27 to TRBJ2-2; possible D gene TRBD1, 7 bases. This clonotype originated in an adult with Crohn's disease. The specimen was ileal tissue. As DNA, the CDR3 is TGTGCCAGCACTATGAGGACCAGGGGGGCCAACACCGGGGAGCTGTTTTTT. The encoded protein is CASTMRTRGANTGELFF.